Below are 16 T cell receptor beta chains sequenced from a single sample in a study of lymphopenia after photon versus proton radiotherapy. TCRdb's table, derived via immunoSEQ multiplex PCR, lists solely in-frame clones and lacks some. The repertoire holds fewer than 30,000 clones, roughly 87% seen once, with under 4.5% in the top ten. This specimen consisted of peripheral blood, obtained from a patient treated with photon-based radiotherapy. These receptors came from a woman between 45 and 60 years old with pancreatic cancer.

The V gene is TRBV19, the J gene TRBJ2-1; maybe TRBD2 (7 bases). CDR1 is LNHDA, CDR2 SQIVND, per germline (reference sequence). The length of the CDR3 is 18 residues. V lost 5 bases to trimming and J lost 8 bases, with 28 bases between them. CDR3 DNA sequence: TGTGCCAGTAGTCCACTGGGGGCCAGCGGGCCGGGGGGAGATGAGCAGTTCTTC. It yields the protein CASSPLGASGPGGDEQFF.

The CDR3 loop reads CASSQDGGSGNTIYF. The DNA of the CDR3 is TGCGCCAGCAGCCAAGATGGGGGCTCTGGAAACACCATATATTTT. The chain joins TRBV4-1 to TRBJ1-3; a possible D gene is TRBD1 (5 bases). Trimming removed 0 bases at V and 0 bases at J, with 6 bases between. The CDR3 runs 15 residues. The germline gives CDR1 MGHRA, CDR2 YSYEKL.

The CDR3 DNA sequence: TGTGCCAGTAGTATTGGCCCCCTGGTTGAAGCTTTCTTT. It translates to CASSIGPLVEAFF. The chain carries TRBV19 and TRBJ1-1; D uncertain. Per the germline V gene, CDR1 is LNHDA and CDR2 is SQIVND (reference sequence). The CDR3 runs 13 residues. V was clipped by 3 bases and J by 7 bases, with 12 bases between them. The complete variable domain, with remaining parts taken from reference TRBV19 and TRBJ1-1, reads DGGITQSPKYLFRKEGQNVTLSCEQNLNHDAMYWYRQDPGQGLRLIYYSQIVNDFQKGDIAEGYSVSREKKESFPLTVTSAQKNPTAFYLCASSIGPLVEAFFGQGTRLTVV.

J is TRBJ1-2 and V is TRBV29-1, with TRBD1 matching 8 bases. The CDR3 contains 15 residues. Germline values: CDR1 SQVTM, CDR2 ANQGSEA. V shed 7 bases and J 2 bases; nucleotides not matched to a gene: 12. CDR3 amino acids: CSARHHTGGNYGYTF. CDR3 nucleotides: TGCAGCGCCCGCCACCACACAGGGGGAAACTATGGCTACACCTTC.

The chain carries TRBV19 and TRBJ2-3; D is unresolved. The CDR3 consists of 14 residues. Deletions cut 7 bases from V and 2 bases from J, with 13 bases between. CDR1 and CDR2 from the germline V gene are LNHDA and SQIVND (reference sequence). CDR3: CASTRTLFTDTQYF. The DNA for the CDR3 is TGTGCCAGTACCAGGACCCTTTTCACAGATACGCAGTATTTT.

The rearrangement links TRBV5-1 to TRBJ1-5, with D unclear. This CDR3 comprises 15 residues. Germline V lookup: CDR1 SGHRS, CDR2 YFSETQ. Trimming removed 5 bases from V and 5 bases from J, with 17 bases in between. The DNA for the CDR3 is TGCGCCAGCAGGCTGACGTACGGGCCGGATCAGCCCCAGCATTTT. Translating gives CASRLTYGPDQPQHF.

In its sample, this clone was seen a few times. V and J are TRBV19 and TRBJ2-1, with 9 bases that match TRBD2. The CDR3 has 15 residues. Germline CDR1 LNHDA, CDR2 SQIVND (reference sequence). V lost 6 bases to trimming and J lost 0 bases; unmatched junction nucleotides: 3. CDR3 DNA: TGTGCCAGTAGACCGACTAGCGGCTCCTACAATGAGCAGTTCTTC. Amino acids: CASRPTSGSYNEQFF.

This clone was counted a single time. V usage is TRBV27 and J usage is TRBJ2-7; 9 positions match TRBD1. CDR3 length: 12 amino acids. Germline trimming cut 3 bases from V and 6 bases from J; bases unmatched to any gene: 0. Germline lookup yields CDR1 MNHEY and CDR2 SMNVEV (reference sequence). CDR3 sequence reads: CASSLGQGEQYF. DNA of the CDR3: TGTGCCAGCAGTTTGGGACAGGGCGAGCAGTACTTC.

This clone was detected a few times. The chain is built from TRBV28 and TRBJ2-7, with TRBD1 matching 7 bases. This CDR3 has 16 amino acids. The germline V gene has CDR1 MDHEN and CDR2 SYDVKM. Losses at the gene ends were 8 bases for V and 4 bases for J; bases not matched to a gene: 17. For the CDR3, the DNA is TGTGCCAGCGGGGGAGCTCCGGGACAGTGGAAATACGAGCAGTACTTC. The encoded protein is CASGGAPGQWKYEQYF.

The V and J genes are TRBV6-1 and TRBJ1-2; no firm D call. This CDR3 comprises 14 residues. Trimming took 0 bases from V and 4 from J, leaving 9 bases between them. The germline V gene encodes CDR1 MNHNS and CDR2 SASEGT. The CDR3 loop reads CASSEARRPYGYTF. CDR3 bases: TGTGCCAGCAGTGAAGCGCGCCGTCCCTATGGCTACACCTTC.

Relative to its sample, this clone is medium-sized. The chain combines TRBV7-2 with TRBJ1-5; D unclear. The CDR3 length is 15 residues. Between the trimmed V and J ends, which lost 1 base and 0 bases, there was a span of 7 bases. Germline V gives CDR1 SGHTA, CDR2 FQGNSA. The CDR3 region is CASSLVPNSNQPQHF. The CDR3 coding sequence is TGTGCCAGCAGCTTAGTCCCGAATAGCAATCAGCCCCAGCATTTT.

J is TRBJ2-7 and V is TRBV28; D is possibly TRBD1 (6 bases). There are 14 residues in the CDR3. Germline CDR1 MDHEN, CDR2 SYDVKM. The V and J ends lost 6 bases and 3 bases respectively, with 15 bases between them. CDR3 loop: CASRSGNRVYEQYF. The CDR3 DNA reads TGTGCCAGCAGATCAGGCAACAGGGTCTACGAGCAGTACTTC.

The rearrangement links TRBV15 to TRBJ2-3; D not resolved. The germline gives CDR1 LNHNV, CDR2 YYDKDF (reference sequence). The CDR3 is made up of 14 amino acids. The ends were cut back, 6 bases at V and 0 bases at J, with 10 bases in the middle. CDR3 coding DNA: TGTGCCACCAGAAAGGTAGCAAGCACAGATACGCAGTATTTT. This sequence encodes CATRKVASTDTQYF.

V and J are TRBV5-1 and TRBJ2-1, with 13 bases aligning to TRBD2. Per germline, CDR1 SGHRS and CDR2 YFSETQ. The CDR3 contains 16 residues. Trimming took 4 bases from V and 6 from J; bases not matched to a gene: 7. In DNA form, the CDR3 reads TGCGCCAGCAGCCTAGGGACTAGCGGGAAGGGCAATGAGCAGTTCTTC. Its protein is CASSLGTSGKGNEQFF. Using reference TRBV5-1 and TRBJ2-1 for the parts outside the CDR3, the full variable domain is KAGVTQTPRYLIKTRGQQVTLSCSPISGHRSVSWYQQTPGQGLQFLFEYFSETQRNKGNFPGRFSGRQFSNSRSEMNVSTLELGDSALYLCASSLGTSGKGNEQFFGPGTRLTVL.

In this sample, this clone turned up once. The CDR3 protein is CASSEVGGFTDTQYF. As DNA, the CDR3 is TGTGCCAGCAGTGAAGTGGGTGGCTTCACAGATACGCAGTATTTT. V usage is TRBV2 and J usage is TRBJ2-3; D unclear. From germline, CDR1 is SNHLY and CDR2 FYNNEI. CDR3 length: 15 amino acids. V was trimmed by 1 base and J by 2 bases, leaving 10 bases between them.

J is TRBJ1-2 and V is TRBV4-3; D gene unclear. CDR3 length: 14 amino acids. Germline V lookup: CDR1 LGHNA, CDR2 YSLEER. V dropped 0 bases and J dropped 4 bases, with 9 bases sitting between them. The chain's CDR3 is CASSQDRAVYGYTF. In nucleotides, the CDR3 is TGCGCCAGCAGCCAAGATAGGGCGGTCTATGGCTACACCTTC.